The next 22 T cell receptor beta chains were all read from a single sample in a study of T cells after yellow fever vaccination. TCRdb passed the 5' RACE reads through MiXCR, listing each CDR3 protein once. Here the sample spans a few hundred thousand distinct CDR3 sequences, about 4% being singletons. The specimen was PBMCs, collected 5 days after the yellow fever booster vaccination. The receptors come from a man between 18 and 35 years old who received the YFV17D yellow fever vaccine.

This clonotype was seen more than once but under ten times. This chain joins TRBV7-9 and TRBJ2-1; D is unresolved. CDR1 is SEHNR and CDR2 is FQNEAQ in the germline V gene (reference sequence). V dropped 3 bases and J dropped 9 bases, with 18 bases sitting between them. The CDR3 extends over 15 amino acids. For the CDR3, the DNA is TGTGCCAGCAGCTTCGTGGCAGTAGGCCCAACTGAGCAGTTCTTC. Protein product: CASSFVAVGPTEQFF.

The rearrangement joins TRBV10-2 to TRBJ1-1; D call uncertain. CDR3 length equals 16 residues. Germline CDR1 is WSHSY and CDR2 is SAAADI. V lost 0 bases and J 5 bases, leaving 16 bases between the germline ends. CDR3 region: CASSESGFAGGTEAFF. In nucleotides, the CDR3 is TGCGCCAGCAGTGAGTCGGGGTTCGCGGGAGGGACTGAAGCTTTCTTT.

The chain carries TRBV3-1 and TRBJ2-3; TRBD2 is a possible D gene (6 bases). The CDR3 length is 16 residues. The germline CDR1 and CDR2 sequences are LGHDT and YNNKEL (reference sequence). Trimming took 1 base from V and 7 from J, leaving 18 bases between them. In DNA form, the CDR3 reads TGTGCCAGCAGCCAAGGGGTTGGACTACCCACGTATACGCAGTATTTT. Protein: CASSQGVGLPTYTQYF.

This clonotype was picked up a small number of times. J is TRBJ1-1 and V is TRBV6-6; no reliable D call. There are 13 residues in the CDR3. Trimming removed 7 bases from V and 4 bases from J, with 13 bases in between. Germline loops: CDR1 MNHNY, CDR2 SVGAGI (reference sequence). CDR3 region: CASTSVAATEAFF. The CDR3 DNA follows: TGTGCCAGCACTTCGGTCGCCGCCACTGAAGCTTTCTTT.

CDR3 region: CASSVGTGLYGYTF. The CDR3 DNA reads as TGTGCCAGCAGCGTAGGGACAGGCCTTTATGGCTACACCTTC. The rearrangement joins TRBV9 to TRBJ1-2; 7 bases fit TRBD1. Germline CDR1 reads SGDLS; CDR2 reads YYNGEE. This CDR3 spans 14 amino acids. V dropped 0 bases and J dropped 5; count of bases not matched to a gene: 4.

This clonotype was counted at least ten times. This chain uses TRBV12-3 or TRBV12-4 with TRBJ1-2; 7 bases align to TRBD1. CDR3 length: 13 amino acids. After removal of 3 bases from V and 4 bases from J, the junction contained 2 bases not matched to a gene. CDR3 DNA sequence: TGTGCCAGCAGTTTTCGGGACAGCTATGGCTACACCTTC. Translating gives CASSFRDSYGYTF.

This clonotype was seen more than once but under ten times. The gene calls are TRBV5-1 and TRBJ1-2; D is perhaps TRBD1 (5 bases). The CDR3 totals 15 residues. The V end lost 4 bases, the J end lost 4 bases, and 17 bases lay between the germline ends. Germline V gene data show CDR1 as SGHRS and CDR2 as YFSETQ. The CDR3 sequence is CASSPGGGDLYGYTF. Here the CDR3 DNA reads TGCGCCAGCAGCCCGGGCGGGGGGGACCTCTATGGCTACACCTTC.

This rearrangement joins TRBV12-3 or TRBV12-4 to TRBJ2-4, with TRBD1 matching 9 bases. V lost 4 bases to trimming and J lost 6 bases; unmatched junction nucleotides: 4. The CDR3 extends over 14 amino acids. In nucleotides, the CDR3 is TGTGCCAGCAGTTCACAGGGGGCGCGAAACATTCAGTACTTC. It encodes CASSSQGARNIQYF.

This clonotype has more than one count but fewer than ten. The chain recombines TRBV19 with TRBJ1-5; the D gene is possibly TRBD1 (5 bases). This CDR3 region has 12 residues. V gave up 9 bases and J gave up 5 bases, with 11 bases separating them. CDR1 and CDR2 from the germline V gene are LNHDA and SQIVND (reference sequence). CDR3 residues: CASRDAYQPQHF. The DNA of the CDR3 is TGTGCCAGCCGGGACGCCTATCAGCCCCAGCATTTT.

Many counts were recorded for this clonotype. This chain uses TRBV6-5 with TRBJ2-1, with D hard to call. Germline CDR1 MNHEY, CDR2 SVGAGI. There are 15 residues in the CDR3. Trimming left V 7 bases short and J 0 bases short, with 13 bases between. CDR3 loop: CASNKGESSYNEQFF. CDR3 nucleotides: TGTGCCAGCAACAAAGGAGAGAGCTCCTACAATGAGCAGTTCTTC.

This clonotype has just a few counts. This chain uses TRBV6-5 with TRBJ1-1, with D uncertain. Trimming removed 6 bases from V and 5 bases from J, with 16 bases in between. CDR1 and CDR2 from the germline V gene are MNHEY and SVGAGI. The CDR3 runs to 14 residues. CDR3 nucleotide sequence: TGTGCCAGCAGCTTACAAGCGGCCGGGACTGAAGCTTTCTTT. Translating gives CASSLQAAGTEAFF.

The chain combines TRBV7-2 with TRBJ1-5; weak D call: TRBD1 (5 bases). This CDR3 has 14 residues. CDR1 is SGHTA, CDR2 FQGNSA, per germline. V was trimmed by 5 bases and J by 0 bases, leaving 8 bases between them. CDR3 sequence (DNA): TGTGCCAGCAGCCGGGGCTATAGCAATCAGCCCCAGCATTTT. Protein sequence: CASSRGYSNQPQHF.

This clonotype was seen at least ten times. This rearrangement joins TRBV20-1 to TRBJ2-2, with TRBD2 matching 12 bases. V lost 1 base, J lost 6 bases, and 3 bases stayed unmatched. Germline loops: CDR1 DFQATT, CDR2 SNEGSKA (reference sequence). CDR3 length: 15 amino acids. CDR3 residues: CSARGTSGESGELFF. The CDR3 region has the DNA TGCAGTGCTAGAGGGACTAGCGGGGAATCCGGGGAGCTGTTTTTT.

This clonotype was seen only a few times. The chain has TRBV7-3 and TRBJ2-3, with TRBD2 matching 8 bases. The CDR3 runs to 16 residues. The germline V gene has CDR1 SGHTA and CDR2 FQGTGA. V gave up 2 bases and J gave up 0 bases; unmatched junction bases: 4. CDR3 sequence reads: CASSLFGGASTDTQYF. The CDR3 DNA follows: TGTGCCAGCAGCTTATTCGGGGGGGCTAGCACAGATACGCAGTATTTT.

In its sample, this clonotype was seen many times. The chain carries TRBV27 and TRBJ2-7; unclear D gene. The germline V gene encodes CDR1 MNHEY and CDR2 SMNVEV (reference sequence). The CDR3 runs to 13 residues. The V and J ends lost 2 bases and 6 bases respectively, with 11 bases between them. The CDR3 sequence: CASSLRATTEQYV. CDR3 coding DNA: TGTGCCAGCAGTTTAAGGGCGACAACCGAGCAGTACGTC.

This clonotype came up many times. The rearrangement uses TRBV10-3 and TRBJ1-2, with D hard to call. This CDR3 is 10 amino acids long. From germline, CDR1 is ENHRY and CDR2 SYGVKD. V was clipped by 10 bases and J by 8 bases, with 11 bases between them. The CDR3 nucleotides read TGTGCCACTTCAGATCTCGGCTACACCTTC. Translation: CATSDLGYTF.

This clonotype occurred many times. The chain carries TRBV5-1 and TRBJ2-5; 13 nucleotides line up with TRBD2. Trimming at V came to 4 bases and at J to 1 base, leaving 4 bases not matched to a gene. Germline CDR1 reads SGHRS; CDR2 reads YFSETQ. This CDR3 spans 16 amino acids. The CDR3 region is CASSPGTSGAQETQYF. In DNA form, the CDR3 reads TGCGCCAGCAGCCCCGGGACTAGCGGGGCCCAAGAGACCCAGTACTTC. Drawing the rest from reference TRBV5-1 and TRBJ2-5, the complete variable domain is KAGVTQTPRYLIKTRGQQVTLSCSPISGHRSVSWYQQTPGQGLQFLFEYFSETQRNKGNFPGRFSGRQFSNSRSEMNVSTLELGDSALYLCASSPGTSGAQETQYFGPGTRLLVL.

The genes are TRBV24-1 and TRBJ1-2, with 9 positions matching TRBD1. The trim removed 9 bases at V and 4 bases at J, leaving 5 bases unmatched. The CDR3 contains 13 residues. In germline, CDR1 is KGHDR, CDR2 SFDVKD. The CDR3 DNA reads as TGTGCCACCCAACAGGGGGCAAGCTATGGCTACACCTTC. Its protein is CATQQGASYGYTF.

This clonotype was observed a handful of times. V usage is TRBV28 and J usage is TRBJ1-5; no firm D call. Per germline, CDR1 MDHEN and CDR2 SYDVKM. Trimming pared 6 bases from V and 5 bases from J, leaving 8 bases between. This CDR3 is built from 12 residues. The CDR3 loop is CASRPADQPQHF. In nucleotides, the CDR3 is TGTGCCAGCAGGCCGGCGGATCAGCCCCAGCATTTT. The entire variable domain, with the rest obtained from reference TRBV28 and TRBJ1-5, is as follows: DVKVTQSSRYLVKRTGEKVFLECVQDMDHENMFWYRQDPGLGLRLIYFSYDVKMKEKGDIPEGYSVSREKKERFSLILESASTNQTSMYLCASRPADQPQHFGDGTRLSIL.

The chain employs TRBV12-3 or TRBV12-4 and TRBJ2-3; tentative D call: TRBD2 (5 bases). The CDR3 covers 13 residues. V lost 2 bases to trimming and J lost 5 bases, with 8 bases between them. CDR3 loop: CASSLSREDTQYF. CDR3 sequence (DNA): TGTGCCAGCAGTTTATCCCGGGAAGATACGCAGTATTTT.

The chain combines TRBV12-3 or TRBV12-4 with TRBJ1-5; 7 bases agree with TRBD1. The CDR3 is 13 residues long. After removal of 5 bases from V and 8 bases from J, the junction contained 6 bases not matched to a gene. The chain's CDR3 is CASSGQDEKPQHF. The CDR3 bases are TGTGCCAGCAGTGGACAGGATGAAAAGCCCCAGCATTTT.

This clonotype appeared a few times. The CDR3 loop is CASSLSGTGGLGEQYV. DNA of the CDR3: TGTGCCAGCAGCCTCTCCGGGACAGGGGGATTGGGAGAGCAGTACGTC. The chain employs TRBV27 and TRBJ2-7; the match to TRBD1 covers 11 bases. Germline CDR1 MNHEY, CDR2 SMNVEV (reference sequence). The V and J ends lost 6 bases and 7 bases, in that order; junction bases with no gene match: 14. The CDR3 is made up of 16 amino acids.